This T cell receptor beta chain was sequenced during a study of Ad26.COV2.S vaccination and SARS-CoV-2 variants. For the study at large: Participant was drawn from the COV1001 Ad26.COV2.S trial arm. Study-level results: Substantial breadth in spike-specific CD8+ and CD4+ T cell responses was reportedly seen after vaccination.

Some clones are missing from TCRdb's copy, which holds only in-frame ones; the method was immunoSEQ multiplex PCR. The sample contains roughly 420,000 clones, approximately 87% of which appear only once. The sample's treatment: about 20 received Ad26.COV2.S at low or high dose, single or two shots; several received placebo; per-sample allocation not given. The investigators took samples on day 63 after the first vaccine or placebo injection. V was trimmed by 1 base and J by 3 bases, leaving 14 bases between them. CDR3 size: 16 residues. The germline V gene has CDR1 SEHNR and CDR2 FQNEAQ (reference sequence). About this clone: The antigen remains unidentified.

Sequencing was performed on peripheral blood, taken in a trial of Ad26.COV2.S vaccine versus placebo. The V gene is TRBV7-9, the J gene TRBJ2-3; D possibly corresponds to TRBD2 (6 bases). This sequence originates from a person aged 18 to 65 who received the Ad26.COV2.S COVID-19 vaccine or a placebo. CDR3 nucleotides: TGTGCCAGCAGCTTAGATTATAGGACTAAGACAGATACGCAGTATTTT. Residues: CASSLDYRTKTDTQYF.